A single T cell receptor (beta chain) is shown here with its context. The table came from immunoSEQ multiplex PCR; TCRdb's copy has only in-frame clones and leaves some out. Of 88,000 or so clones in the sample, 85% to 90% were seen once. Germline V CDR1 and CDR2: MNHEY, SMNVEV (reference sequence). This CDR3 region has 14 residues. V was clipped by 4 bases and J by 1 base, with 7 bases between them. The data belong to a study of T cells after somatic rescue of genetic block. The TCR originated in a woman under 30. V and J are TRBV27 and TRBJ2-2; no firm D call. The source material was peripheral blood mononuclear cells (PBMCs). Here the CDR3 DNA reads TGTGCCAGCAGTTCCGTGGGGAACACCGGGGAGCTGTTTTTT. Translated, it gives CASSSVGNTGELFF.